What follows are 26 T cell receptor beta chains derived from one specimen sequenced in a study of naive and memory T cell subsets. The SP2 primer and nested alpha and beta constant region primers amplified ligated cDNA in four rounds. TCRdb reprocessed the 5' RACE reads with MiXCR, giving one entry per CDR3 protein. The sample shows tens of thousands of distinct CDR3 sequences, more than 6.5% of them seen only once. An oligonucleotide containing a UMI was ligated to the 3' end of TCR cDNA. These receptors were taken from a female donor in good health.

This clonotype has a handful of counts. The chain uses TRBV28 and TRBJ1-5, with 7 nucleotides matching TRBD1. The CDR3 consists of 16 residues. Germline V CDR1 and CDR2: MDHEN, SYDVKM. Germline trimming cut 2 bases from V and 3 bases from J; bases unmatched to any gene: 7. The chain's CDR3 is CASSLGWTGFNQPQHF. CDR3 nucleotide sequence: TGTGCCAGCAGTTTAGGGTGGACAGGTTTCAATCAGCCCCAGCATTTT.

The genes are TRBV28 and TRBJ1-3; no clear D. V lost 4 bases, J lost 0 bases, and 10 bases lay in between. CDR1 is MDHEN and CDR2 is SYDVKM in the germline V gene. The CDR3 sequence is 15 residues long. CDR3 bases: TGTGCCAGCAGTTCCATGTATAGCTCTGGAAACACCATATATTTT. It codes for CASSSMYSSGNTIYF.

In its sample, this clonotype was seen a few times. J is TRBJ2-1 and V is TRBV29-1; 15 bases align to TRBD2. The V gene end was trimmed by 4 bases and the J gene end by 4 bases; junction bases not matched to a gene: 5. The CDR3 is 16 amino acids. The germline V gene has CDR1 SQVTM and CDR2 ANQGSEA. The CDR3 DNA follows: TGCAGCGTTGTAGGACTAGCGGGGGGGGATTACAATGAGCAGTTCTTC. Its protein is CSVVGLAGGDYNEQFF.

The CDR3 DNA sequence: TGCAGTGCTAGGTTCGGTAATTCGGCTGAAGCTTTCTTT. Translation: CSARFGNSAEAFF. This chain joins TRBV20-1 and TRBJ1-1; D uncertain. CDR3 length equals 13 residues. Germline V gene sequence: CDR1 DFQATT, CDR2 SNEGSKA (reference sequence). The V gene lost 3 bases and the J gene lost 6 bases, with 14 bases spanning the gap.

This chain links TRBV7-2 with TRBJ2-7, with 11 bases lining up with TRBD2. V gave up 0 bases and J gave up 4 bases; unmatched junction bases: 5. Germline V gene sequence: CDR1 SGHTA, CDR2 FQGNSA. There are 16 residues in the CDR3. The CDR3 DNA reads TGTGCCAGCAGCTTAGCCCCCGGGACTAGCGGTTACGAGCAGTACTTC. Protein: CASSLAPGTSGYEQYF.

The table lists this clonotype with many counts. The chain is built from TRBV29-1 and TRBJ2-7; D is unresolved. CDR1 is SQVTM, CDR2 ANQGSEA, per germline. Trimming left V 4 bases short and J 3 bases short, with 7 bases between. The CDR3 extends over 11 amino acids. CDR3 sequence reads: CSVGDGYEQYF. The CDR3, as DNA: TGCAGCGTTGGTGACGGCTACGAGCAGTACTTC.

The DNA for the CDR3 is TGTGCCAGCAGCCAAGGTGGGACAGGGGATTTCAATCAGCCCCAGCATTTT. Translated, it gives CASSQGGTGDFNQPQHF. The V call is TRBV3-1, the J call TRBJ1-5; 10 bases agree with TRBD1. CDR3 length: 17 residues. Unmatched junction bases numbered 6, after V lost 1 base and J lost 3 bases. Germline V gene data show CDR1 as LGHDT and CDR2 as YNNKEL (reference sequence).

This clonotype was seen more than once but under ten times. The chain employs TRBV20-1 and TRBJ2-1; D is perhaps TRBD2 (5 bases). V was cut by 3 bases and J by 7 bases, with 19 bases left in between. The CDR3 runs 15 residues. Germline V gives CDR1 DFQATT, CDR2 SNEGSKA (reference sequence). CDR3 coding DNA: TGCAGTGCTAGCCTTATCCTCCTGACGGGAAATGAGCAGTTCTTC. This encodes CSASLILLTGNEQFF.

The chain links TRBV11-2 to TRBJ1-5, with D maybe TRBD1 (5 bases). Germline V lookup: CDR1 SGHAT, CDR2 FQNNGV. With 0 bases removed from V and 7 bases from J, the gap between germline ends came to 7 bases. CDR3 length: 13 residues. CDR3 protein: CASSLDREQPQHF. CDR3 nucleotides: TGTGCCAGCAGCTTAGACAGGGAACAGCCCCAGCATTTT.

This clonotype was counted ten times or more. The chain employs TRBV27 and TRBJ1-1; D uncertain. The V gene lost 5 bases and the J gene lost 0 bases, with 10 bases spanning the gap. This CDR3 spans 14 amino acids. The germline V gene has CDR1 MNHEY and CDR2 SMNVEV (reference sequence). The CDR3 sequence: CASSDQIMNTEAFF. For the CDR3, the DNA is TGTGCCAGCAGTGACCAGATCATGAACACTGAAGCTTTCTTT.

V gene TRBV30 combines with J gene TRBJ1-5; possible D gene TRBD1, 5 bases. V was clipped by 5 bases and J by 3 bases, with 11 bases between them. CDR1 is GTSNPN, CDR2 SVGIG, per germline (reference sequence). The CDR3 covers 13 residues. Here the CDR3 DNA reads TGTGCCTGGGACCGGACATCCAATCAGCCCCAGCATTTT. Protein sequence: CAWDRTSNQPQHF.

The V and J genes are TRBV7-8 and TRBJ2-5; either TRBD1 or TRBD2 may supply D (5 bases each). The CDR3 sequence is 16 residues long. Trimming shortened V by 2 bases and J by 1 base, and 14 bases separated the two germline ends. Germline CDR1 is SGHVS and CDR2 is FQNEAQ. The CDR3 loop is CASSLTGGGFQETQYF. The DNA of the CDR3 is TGTGCCAGCAGCTTAACGGGTGGGGGTTTCCAAGAGACCCAGTACTTC. Full variable domain (remainder filled in from reference TRBV7-8 and TRBJ2-5): GAGVSQSPRYKVAKRGQDVALRCDPISGHVSLFWYQQALGQGPEFLTYFQNEAQLDKSGLPSDRFFAERPEGSVSTLKIQRTQQEDSAVYLCASSLTGGGFQETQYFGPGTRLLVL.

CDR3 sequence (DNA): TGCGCCAGCAGCCATGAAGGGACAGATTCCTACGAGCAGTACTTC. It encodes CASSHEGTDSYEQYF. The chain employs TRBV4-1 and TRBJ2-7; TRBD1 aligns across 7 bases. In germline, CDR1 is MGHRA, CDR2 YSYEKL. Trimming at V came to 3 bases and at J to 1 base, leaving 6 bases not matched to a gene. This CDR3 contains 15 residues.

This chain uses TRBV7-9 with TRBJ2-6; TRBD1 might be the D (7 bases). Deletions cut 7 bases from V and 2 bases from J, with 24 bases between. The CDR3 covers 19 residues. From germline, CDR1 is SEHNR and CDR2 FQNEAQ (reference sequence). CDR3 loop: CASTPRGEGPFPGANVLTF. The CDR3 DNA is TGTGCCAGCACCCCCAGGGGGGAAGGCCCTTTTCCTGGGGCCAACGTCCTGACTTTC.

This clonotype has a count of ten or more. J is TRBJ2-5 and V is TRBV7-9; unclear D gene. V was trimmed by 1 base and J by 2 bases, leaving 11 bases between them. There are 15 residues in the CDR3. Germline CDR1 reads SEHNR; CDR2 reads FQNEAQ (reference sequence). CDR3 in amino acids: CASSLVGSAQETQYF. In DNA, the CDR3 is TGTGCCAGCAGCTTAGTAGGGTCAGCGCAAGAGACCCAGTACTTC.

Concerning this clonotype itself: This may arise from a read error, as a much more abundant clone is one base away. The chain combines TRBV20-1 with TRBJ1-5; possible D gene TRBD1, 6 bases. The CDR3 length is 14 residues. Germline V gene lookup returns CDR1 DFQATT and CDR2 SNEGSKA (reference sequence). CDR3 in DNA: TGCAGTGCCCCGCAGAGGGGGGGAAATCAGCCCCAGAATTTT. Translating gives CSAPQRGGNQPQNF.

V and J are TRBV5-6 and TRBJ1-5; 8 bases map to TRBD1. Trimming at V came to 0 bases and at J to 2 bases, leaving 1 base not matched to a gene. Per the germline V gene, CDR1 is SGHDT and CDR2 is YYEEEE. This CDR3 comprises 15 residues. CDR3 coding DNA: TGTGCCAGCAGCTTGGCAGGGGGCGGCAATCAGCCCCAGCATTTT. Translating gives CASSLAGGGNQPQHF.

In this sample, this clonotype turned up a few times. The chain uses TRBV18 and TRBJ1-6; 9 bases map to TRBD1. CDR3 length: 14 amino acids. Trimming removed 6 bases from V and 10 bases from J; junction bases left unmatched: 7. The V gene's germline CDR1 is KGHSH and CDR2 LQKENI. The CDR3 DNA follows: TGTGCCAGCTCCACGGACAGGGGACGATCACCCCTCCACTTT. This translates into CASSTDRGRSPLHF.

This clonotype has ten or more counts. The gene calls are TRBV10-1 and TRBJ1-6; 7 nucleotides line up with TRBD1. The germline V gene encodes CDR1 WNHNN and CDR2 SYGVQD (reference sequence). Germline trimming cut 1 base from V and 10 bases from J; bases unmatched to any gene: 1. The CDR3 has 13 residues. The CDR3 sequence: CASSEYRGSPLHF. The CDR3 DNA follows: TGCGCCAGCAGTGAGTACAGGGGATCACCCCTCCACTTT.

This clonotype appeared a few times. The rearrangement uses TRBV11-3 and TRBJ2-2; tentatively, D is TRBD1 (5 bases). This CDR3 is 16 amino acids long. V was shortened by 0 bases and J by 4 bases, with 12 bases between the two germline ends. Per the germline V gene, CDR1 is SGHNT and CDR2 is YENEEA. The DNA for the CDR3 is TGTGCCAGCAGCTTAGATGGGGCAGGTCCCACCGGGGAGCTGTTTTTT. Its translation is CASSLDGAGPTGELFF.

The gene calls are TRBV28 and TRBJ2-7, with 11 bases matching TRBD2. The V gene's germline CDR1 is MDHEN and CDR2 SYDVKM. V lost 3 bases to trimming and J lost 2 bases; unmatched junction nucleotides: 3. The CDR3 consists of 15 residues. DNA of the CDR3: TGTGCCAGCAGTTTTGTAGCGGGAGGGCCCTACGAGCAGTACTTC. The encoded protein is CASSFVAGGPYEQYF.

This clonotype was detected many times. The chain combines TRBV29-1 with TRBJ2-5; D is unclear. Germline V gives CDR1 SQVTM, CDR2 ANQGSEA. The V end was cut by 6 bases, the J end by 1 base, with 21 bases between. The CDR3 loop spans 16 amino acids. The CDR3 DNA follows: TGCAGCGTACCTCCGGCCTCAGAAGTTCCCCAAGAGACCCAGTACTTC. Protein sequence: CSVPPASEVPQETQYF.

This clonotype was counted between two and nine times. This chain connects TRBV19 to TRBJ1-2; tentative D call: TRBD1 (5 bases). Germline V gene sequence: CDR1 LNHDA, CDR2 SQIVND (reference sequence). Trimming cost V 7 bases and J 8 bases, with 17 bases left between them. The CDR3 loop spans 13 amino acids. The CDR3 sequence is CASNLQTEGGYTF. The CDR3 DNA follows: TGTGCCAGTAACCTTCAGACAGAAGGGGGCTACACCTTC.

This clonotype was observed a few times. The chain has TRBV19 and TRBJ1-2; a weak D match, TRBD1 (5 bases). Trimming took off 3 bases at V and 2 bases at J, with 13 bases between the two ends. This CDR3 has 15 amino acids. Per germline, CDR1 LNHDA and CDR2 SQIVND (reference sequence). The CDR3 region has the DNA TGTGCCAGTAGTATGGCGGGGCAGGGAAACTATGGCTACACCTTC. Its protein product is CASSMAGQGNYGYTF.

The sample holds many counts of this clonotype. The rearrangement links TRBV28 to TRBJ2-6; perhaps TRBD2 as D (6 bases). Germline CDR1 MDHEN, CDR2 SYDVKM. This CDR3 comprises 19 residues. Trimming pared 3 bases from V and 0 bases from J, leaving 18 bases between. The CDR3 DNA reads TGTGCCAGCAGTTTTCGGGGAGGCAGGGCCCTCTCTGGGGCCAACGTCCTGACTTTC. It encodes CASSFRGGRALSGANVLTF.

This clonotype was found a few times. The genes are TRBV4-2 and TRBJ2-7; 9 positions match TRBD2. The V gene's germline CDR1 is LGHNA and CDR2 YNFKEQ. V lost 7 bases and J lost 2; bases outside the gene matches: 9. This CDR3 has 15 amino acids. The CDR3 region is CASTPSTSGAYEQYF. The DNA of the CDR3 is TGTGCCAGCACCCCATCGACTAGCGGCGCCTACGAGCAGTACTTC.